Described below is a single TCR beta chain sequence and its context. The source of the sample is a study of blood T cell repertoires in COVID-19. Profiling relied on immunoSEQ multiplex PCR, and the TCRdb table lists in-frame clones only, not all of them. The sample shows about 400,000 clones, about 89% of them seen only once. The V end was cut by 3 bases, the J end by 1 base, with 11 bases between. CDR1 and CDR2 from the germline V gene are SGHNT and YYREEE (reference sequence). The length of the CDR3 is 14 residues. Sequences were obtained from peripheral blood. This receptor was identified in a woman in her twenties or thirties with acute or convalescent COVID-19. This chain connects TRBV5-4 to TRBJ2-7; D perhaps matches TRBD1 (6 bases). CDR3 protein: CASSSNRESYEQYF. CDR3 sequence (DNA): TGTGCCAGCAGCTCCAACAGGGAATCCTACGAGCAGTACTTC.